This T cell receptor beta chain was captured by sequencing in a study of blood T cells in healthy people across ages. Study-wide results and caveats: Per million T cells, the diversity of TCR beta decreased roughly linearly as age advanced.

This CDR3 comprises 15 residues. V shed 4 bases, J shed 6 bases, and the junction held 10 bases outside the gene matches. Looked up from germline, CDR1 is MNHEY and CDR2 is SVGEGT. A remark on this clonotype: What it recognizes is unknown.

The authors ran a second PCR of roughly 6 to 12 cycles using a sample-barcoded 5' primer and a J-beta primer mix. Tagging of each cDNA molecule was performed by a template-switch adaptor with 12 random nucleotides. TCRdb reprocessed the 5' RACE reads via MiXCR and lists one record per CDR3 protein. The sample contains approximately 850,000 distinct CDR3 sequences, 55% to 70% of which appear only once. The sample consisted of blood. The sequence came from a man under 40 in good health. V is TRBV6-2 or TRBV6-3 and J is TRBJ2-3; 7 nucleotides agree with TRBD2. In DNA, the CDR3 is TGTGCCAGCAGTTTTGAGGGAGGGCCATTGGATACGCAGTATTTT. This codes for CASSFEGGPLDTQYF.